The T cell receptor beta chain described here comes from a study of cytomegalovirus exposure and HLA in healthy donors. Study-wide points: Cytomegalovirus-associated status was assigned to fewer than 200 TCR beta chains.

Trimming took off 3 bases at V and 4 bases at J, with 15 bases between the two ends. CDR1 and CDR2 (germline): MDHEN, SYDVKM. The length of the CDR3 is 15 residues. This clone appeared once. Its antigen remains unknown. Measured with immunoSEQ multiplex PCR; TCRdb has only the in-frame clones, and not every one. This table has about 110,000 clones, less than 90% appearing once. The TCR comes from a woman aged 18-29 years in good health and CMV-seropositive. The rearrangement uses TRBV28 and TRBJ2-5; the D gene is possibly TRBD1 (7 bases). The sample was PBMCs. The CDR3: CASSFMGQGGETQYF. The DNA for the CDR3 is TGTGCCAGCAGTTTTATGGGGCAGGGGGGAGAGACCCAGTACTTC.